This entry is about one T cell receptor beta chain. Its antigen is undetermined. TCRdb processed the 5' RACE reads anew with MiXCR; each CDR3 protein has one entry. This sample has 450,000 or so distinct CDR3 sequences, with 12% to 15% found just once. This entry is derived from a study of identical twins. Study-wide results and caveats: With beta out-of-frame sequences, excess sharing by twins was weaker.

With V trimmed by 4 bases and J by 1 base, 6 bases remained unmatched. Looked up from germline, CDR1 is MDHEN and CDR2 is SYDVKM. This CDR3 is 16 amino acids long. Separately, the same data were catalogued under a study of yellow fever vaccine responses in identical twins.

This chain uses TRBV28 with TRBJ2-7, with 11 bases fitting TRBD2. The clonotype was recovered from a woman in her late teens or twenties in good health. Sequencing input: CD4+ T cells sorted from blood. The CDR3 is CASSSTGLAASYEQYF. As DNA, the CDR3 is TGTGCCAGCAGTTCAACGGGACTAGCGGCATCCTACGAGCAGTACTTC. Complete variable domain (other parts from reference TRBV28 and TRBJ2-7): DVKVTQSSRYLVKRTGEKVFLECVQDMDHENMFWYRQDPGLGLRLIYFSYDVKMKEKGDIPEGYSVSREKKERFSLILESASTNQTSMYLCASSSTGLAASYEQYFGPGTRLTVT.